This TCR beta chain was captured by sequencing in a study of T cell responses to AZD1222 COVID-19 vaccine. Study outcomes and limitations: The study found Spike-specific TCR breadth and depth rose after two AZD1222 doses. Spike-spanning, vaccine-associated CD4 TCRs were dominant at 160-218 and 743-854. Targeting of unmutated variant regions was reportedly seen in nearly half of spike-specific TCRs.

About this clone itself: Its antigen is currently unknown.

The CDR3 spans 11 residues. Sequenced by immunoSEQ multiplex PCR; TCRdb stores in-frame clones only, minus some. In the table there are approximately 170,000 clones, around 88% of which are singletons. The rearrangement uses TRBV5-3 and TRBJ1-2, with D hard to call. TRBV5-3 is treated as an ORF (open reading frame) with a function not yet certain. This TCR was recovered from an adult who received the AZD1222 COVID-19 vaccine. The sequenced sample was peripheral blood, obtained 28 days after the second AZD1222 dose. The chain's CDR3 is CSEEESRGYTF. The CDR3 nucleotides read TGTTCAGAAGAGGAGTCTAGGGGCTACACCTTC.